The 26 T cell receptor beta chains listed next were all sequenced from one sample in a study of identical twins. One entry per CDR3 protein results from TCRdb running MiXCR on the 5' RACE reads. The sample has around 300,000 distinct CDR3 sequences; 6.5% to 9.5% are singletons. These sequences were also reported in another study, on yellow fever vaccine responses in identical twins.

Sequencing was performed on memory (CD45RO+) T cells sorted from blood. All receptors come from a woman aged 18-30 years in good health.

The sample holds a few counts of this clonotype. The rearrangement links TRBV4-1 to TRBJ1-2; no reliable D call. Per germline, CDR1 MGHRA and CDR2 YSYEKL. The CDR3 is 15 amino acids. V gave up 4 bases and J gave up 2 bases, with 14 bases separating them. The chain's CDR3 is CASSPTRGQNYGYTF. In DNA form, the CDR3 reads TGCGCCAGCAGCCCGACCCGAGGCCAAAACTATGGCTACACCTTC.

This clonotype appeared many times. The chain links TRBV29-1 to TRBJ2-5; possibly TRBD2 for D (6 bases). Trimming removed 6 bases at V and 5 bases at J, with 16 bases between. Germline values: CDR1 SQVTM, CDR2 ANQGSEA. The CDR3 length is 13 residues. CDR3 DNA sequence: TGCAGCGTAGATCAGGGACTCCGGGAGACCCAGTACTTC. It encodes CSVDQGLRETQYF.

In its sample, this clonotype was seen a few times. CDR3 sequence reads: CASSQDKLRNEDEKLFF. In DNA form, the CDR3 reads TGTGCCAGCAGCCAAGACAAGCTTCGGAACGAGGACGAAAAACTGTTTTTT. V and J are TRBV4-2 and TRBJ1-4; D is undetermined. V was trimmed by 0 bases and J by 8 bases, leaving 19 bases between them. Germline CDR1 LGHNA, CDR2 YNFKEQ. The CDR3 length is 17 residues.

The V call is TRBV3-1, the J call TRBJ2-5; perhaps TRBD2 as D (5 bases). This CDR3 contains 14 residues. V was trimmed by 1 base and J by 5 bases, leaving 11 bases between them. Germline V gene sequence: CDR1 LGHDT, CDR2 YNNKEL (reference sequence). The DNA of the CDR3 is TGTGCCAGCAGCCAAGTCCCTAGCAGGGAGACCCAGTACTTC. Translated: CASSQVPSRETQYF.

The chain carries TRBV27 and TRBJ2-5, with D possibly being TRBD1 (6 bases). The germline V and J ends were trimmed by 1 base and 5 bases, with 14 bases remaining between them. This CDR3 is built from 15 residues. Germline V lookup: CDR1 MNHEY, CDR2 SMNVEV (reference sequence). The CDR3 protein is CASSLFSGERETQYF. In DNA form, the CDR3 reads TGTGCCAGCAGTTTATTTTCAGGGGAGAGGGAGACCCAGTACTTC.

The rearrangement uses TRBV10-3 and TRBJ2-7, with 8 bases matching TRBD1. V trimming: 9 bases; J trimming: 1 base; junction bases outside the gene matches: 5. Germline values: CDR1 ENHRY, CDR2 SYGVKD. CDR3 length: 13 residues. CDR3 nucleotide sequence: TGTGCCATTACAGGGGGTTATTCCTACGAGCAGTACTTC. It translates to CAITGGYSYEQYF.

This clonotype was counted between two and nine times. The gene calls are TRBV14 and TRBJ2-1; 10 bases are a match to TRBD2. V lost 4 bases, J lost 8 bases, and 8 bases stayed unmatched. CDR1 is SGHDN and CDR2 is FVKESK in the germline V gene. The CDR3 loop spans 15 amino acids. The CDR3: CASSRQRGGLYEQFF. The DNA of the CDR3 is TGTGCCAGCAGCCGACAGCGGGGGGGCCTCTATGAGCAGTTCTTC.

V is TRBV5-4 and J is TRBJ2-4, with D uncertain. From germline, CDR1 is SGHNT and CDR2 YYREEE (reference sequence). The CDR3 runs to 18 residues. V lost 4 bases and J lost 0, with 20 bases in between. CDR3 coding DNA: TGTGCCAGCAGCCACGTGAGTGCTGGGTCCGTAGCCAAAAACATTCAGTACTTC. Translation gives CASSHVSAGSVAKNIQYF.

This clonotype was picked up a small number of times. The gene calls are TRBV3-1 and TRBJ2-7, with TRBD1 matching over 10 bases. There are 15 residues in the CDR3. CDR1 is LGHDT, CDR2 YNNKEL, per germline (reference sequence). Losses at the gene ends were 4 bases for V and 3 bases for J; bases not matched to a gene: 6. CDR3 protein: CASSLPGQGLYEQYF. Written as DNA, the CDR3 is TGTGCCAGCAGCCTCCCGGGACAGGGGCTCTACGAGCAGTACTTC.

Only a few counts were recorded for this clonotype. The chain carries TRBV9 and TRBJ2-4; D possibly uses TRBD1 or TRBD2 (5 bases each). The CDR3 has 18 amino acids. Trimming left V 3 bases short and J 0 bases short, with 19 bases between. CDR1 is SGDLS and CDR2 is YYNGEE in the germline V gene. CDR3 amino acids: CASSAGTSGLVAKNIQYF. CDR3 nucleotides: TGTGCCAGCAGCGCAGGGACGTCCGGACTTGTAGCCAAAAACATTCAGTACTTC.

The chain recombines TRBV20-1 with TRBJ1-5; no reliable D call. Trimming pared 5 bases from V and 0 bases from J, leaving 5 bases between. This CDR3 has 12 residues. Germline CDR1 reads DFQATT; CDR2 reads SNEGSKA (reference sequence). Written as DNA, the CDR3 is TGCAGTGCTCAGTATAGCAATCAGCCCCAGCATTTT. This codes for CSAQYSNQPQHF.

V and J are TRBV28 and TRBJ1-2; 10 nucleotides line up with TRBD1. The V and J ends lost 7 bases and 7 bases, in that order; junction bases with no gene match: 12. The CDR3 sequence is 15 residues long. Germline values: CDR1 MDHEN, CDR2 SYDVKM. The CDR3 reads CASTTTGGEVPGYTF. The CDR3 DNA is TGTGCCAGCACTACGACAGGGGGCGAGGTTCCTGGCTACACCTTC.

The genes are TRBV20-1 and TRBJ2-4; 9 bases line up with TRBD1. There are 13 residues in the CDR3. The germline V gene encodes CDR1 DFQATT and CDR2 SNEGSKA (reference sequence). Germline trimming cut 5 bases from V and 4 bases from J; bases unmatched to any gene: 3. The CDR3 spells CSAPGQGKNIQYF. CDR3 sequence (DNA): TGCAGTGCTCCCGGACAGGGGAAAAACATTCAGTACTTC.

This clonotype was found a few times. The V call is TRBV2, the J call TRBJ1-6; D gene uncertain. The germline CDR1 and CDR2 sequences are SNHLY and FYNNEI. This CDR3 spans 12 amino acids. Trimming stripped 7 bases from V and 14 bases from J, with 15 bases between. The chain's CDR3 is CASKGPAGALHF. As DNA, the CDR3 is TGTGCCAGCAAAGGACCGGCCGGCGCCCTCCACTTT.

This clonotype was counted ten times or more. The CDR3 reads CASSWMPGQGAGEQYF. The CDR3 DNA sequence: TGTGCCAGCAGCTGGATGCCGGGACAGGGGGCAGGGGAGCAGTACTTC. This chain joins TRBV5-6 and TRBJ2-7; 12 bases line up with TRBD1. With 3 bases clipped from V and 7 bases from J, the junction kept 11 bases outside the gene matches. Germline V gene sequence: CDR1 SGHDT, CDR2 YYEEEE. This CDR3 region has 16 residues.

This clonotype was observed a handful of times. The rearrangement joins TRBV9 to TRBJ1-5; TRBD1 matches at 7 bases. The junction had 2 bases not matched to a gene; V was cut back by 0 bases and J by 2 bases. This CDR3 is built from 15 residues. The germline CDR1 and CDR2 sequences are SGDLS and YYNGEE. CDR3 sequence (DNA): TGTGCCAGCAGCGTAGGACAGGGCGGCAATCAGCCCCAGCATTTT. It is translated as CASSVGQGGNQPQHF.

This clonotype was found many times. For the CDR3, the DNA is TGTGCCAGCAGTCACCCTTCAGAAGGGTGGGAAGAGACCCAGTACTTC. It translates to CASSHPSEGWEETQYF. The chain carries TRBV12-3 or TRBV12-4 and TRBJ2-5; unclear D gene. Trimming shortened V by 5 bases and J by 3 bases, and 19 bases separated the two germline ends. CDR3 length: 16 residues.

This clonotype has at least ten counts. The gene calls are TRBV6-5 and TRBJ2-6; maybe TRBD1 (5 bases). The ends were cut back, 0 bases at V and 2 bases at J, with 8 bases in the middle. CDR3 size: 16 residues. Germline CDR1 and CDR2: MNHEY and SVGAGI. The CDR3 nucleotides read TGTGCCAGCAGTTACTCGGGCAGGGCTGGGGCCAACGTCCTGACTTTC. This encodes CASSYSGRAGANVLTF.

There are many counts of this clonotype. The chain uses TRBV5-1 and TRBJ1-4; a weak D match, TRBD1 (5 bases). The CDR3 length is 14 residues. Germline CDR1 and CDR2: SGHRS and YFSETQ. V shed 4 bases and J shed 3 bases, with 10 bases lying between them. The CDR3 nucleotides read TGCGCCAGCAGCAGGGACGGACCTAATGAAAAACTGTTTTTT. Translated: CASSRDGPNEKLFF.

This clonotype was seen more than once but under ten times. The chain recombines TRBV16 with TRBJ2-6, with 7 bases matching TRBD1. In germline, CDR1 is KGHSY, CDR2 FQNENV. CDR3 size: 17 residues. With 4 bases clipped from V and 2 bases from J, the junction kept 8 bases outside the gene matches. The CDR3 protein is CASSRDRAGAGANVLTF. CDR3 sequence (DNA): TGTGCCAGCAGCCGAGACAGGGCTGGAGCTGGGGCCAACGTCCTGACTTTC.

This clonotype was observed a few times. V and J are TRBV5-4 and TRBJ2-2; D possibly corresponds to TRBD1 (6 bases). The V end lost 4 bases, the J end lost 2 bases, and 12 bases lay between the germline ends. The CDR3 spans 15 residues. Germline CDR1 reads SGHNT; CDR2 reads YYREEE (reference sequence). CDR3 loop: CASSPGTPNTGELFF. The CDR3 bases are TGTGCCAGCAGCCCCGGGACACCCAACACCGGGGAGCTGTTTTTT. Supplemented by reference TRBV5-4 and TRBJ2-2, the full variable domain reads ETGVTQSPTHLIKTRGQQVTLRCSSQSGHNTVSWYQQALGQGPQFIFQYYREEENGRGNFPPRFSGLQFPNYSSELNVNALELDDSALYLCASSPGTPNTGELFFGEGSRLTVL.

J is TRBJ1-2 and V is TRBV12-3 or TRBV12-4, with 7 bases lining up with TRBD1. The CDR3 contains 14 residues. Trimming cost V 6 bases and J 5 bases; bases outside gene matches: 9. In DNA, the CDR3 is TGTGCCAGCAGGAATACAGGGGCACATTATGGCTACACCTTC. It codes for CASRNTGAHYGYTF.

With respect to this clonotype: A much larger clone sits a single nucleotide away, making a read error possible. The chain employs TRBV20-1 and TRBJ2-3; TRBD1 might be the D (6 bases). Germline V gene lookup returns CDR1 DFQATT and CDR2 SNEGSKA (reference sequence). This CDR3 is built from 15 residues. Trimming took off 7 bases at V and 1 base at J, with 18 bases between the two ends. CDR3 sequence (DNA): TGCAGTGTCCCGGGACAAGCCTCGGGCACAGATACGCAGTATTTT. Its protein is CSVPGQASGTDTQYF.

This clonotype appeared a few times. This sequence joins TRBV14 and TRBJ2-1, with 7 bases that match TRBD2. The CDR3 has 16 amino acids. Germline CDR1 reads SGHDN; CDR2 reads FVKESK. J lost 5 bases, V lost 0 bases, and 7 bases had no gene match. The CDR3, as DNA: TGTGCCAGCAGCCAAGACGCGGGAGCTTCTAACAATGAGCAGTTCTTC. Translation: CASSQDAGASNNEQFF.

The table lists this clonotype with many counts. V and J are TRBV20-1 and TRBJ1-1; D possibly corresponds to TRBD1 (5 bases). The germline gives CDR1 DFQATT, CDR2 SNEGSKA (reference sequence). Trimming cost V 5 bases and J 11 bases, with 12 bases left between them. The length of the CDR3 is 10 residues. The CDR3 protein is CSAFRVGAFF. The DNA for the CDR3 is TGCAGTGCTTTCAGGGTTGGTGCTTTCTTT.

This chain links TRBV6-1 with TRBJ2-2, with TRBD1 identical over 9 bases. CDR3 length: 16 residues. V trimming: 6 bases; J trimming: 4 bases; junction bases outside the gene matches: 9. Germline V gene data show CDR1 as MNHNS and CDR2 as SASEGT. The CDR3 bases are TGTGCCAGCAGCCAGGAGACAGGGGGAGGCACCGGGGAGCTGTTTTTT. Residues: CASSQETGGGTGELFF.